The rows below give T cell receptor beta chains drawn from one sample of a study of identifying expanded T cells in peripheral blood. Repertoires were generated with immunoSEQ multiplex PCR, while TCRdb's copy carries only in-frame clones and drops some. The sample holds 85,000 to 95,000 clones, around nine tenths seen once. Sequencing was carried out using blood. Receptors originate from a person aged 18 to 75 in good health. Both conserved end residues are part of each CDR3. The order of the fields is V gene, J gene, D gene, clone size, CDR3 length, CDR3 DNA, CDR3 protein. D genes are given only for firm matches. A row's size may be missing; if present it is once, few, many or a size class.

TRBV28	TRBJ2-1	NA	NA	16	TGTGCCAGCAGCCCCGTGGCAGGGCGTATCAGAAATGAGCAGTTCTTC	CASSPVAGRIRNEQFF
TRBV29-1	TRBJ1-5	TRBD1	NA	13	TGCAGCGTAACTGACAGGGTTAATCAGCCCCAGCATTTT	CSVTDRVNQPQHF
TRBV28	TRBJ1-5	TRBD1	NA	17	TGTGCCAGCAGTCGCCGACAGGGCCTTGGTAGCAATCAGCCCCAGCATTTT	CASSRRQGLGSNQPQHF
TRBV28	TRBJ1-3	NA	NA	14	TGTGCCAGCAGCACAATCTTCTCTGGAAACACCATATATTTT	CASSTIFSGNTIYF
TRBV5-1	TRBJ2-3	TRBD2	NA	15	TGCGCCAGCAGCCCGGGACTAGCGGGGGTGGATACGCAGTATTTT	CASSPGLAGVDTQYF
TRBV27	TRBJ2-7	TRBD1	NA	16	TGTGCCAGCAGTGAGGGTTCCGGGACAGGGGACTACGAGCAGTACTTC	CASSEGSGTGDYEQYF
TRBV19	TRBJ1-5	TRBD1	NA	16	TGTGCCAGTAGTATACCAGGGGGCCAGAACAATCAGCCCCAGCATTTT	CASSIPGGQNNQPQHF
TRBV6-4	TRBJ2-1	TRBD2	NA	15	TGTGCCAGCAGTGAAACTAGCGGTTCCTACAATGAGCAGTTCTTC	CASSETSGSYNEQFF
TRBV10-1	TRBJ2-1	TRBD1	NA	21	TGCGCCAGCAGTCCCAGATCAAGGACAGGGGGCGCCCCCCCCTTCGGCAATGAGCAGTTCTTC	CASSPRSRTGGAPPFGNEQFF
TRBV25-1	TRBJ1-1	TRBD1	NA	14	TGTGCCAGCATTCAAGCAGGGGGCGAAACTGAAGCTTTCTTT	CASIQAGGETEAFF
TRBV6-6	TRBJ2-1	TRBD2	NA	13	TGTGCCAGCAGTCGGAGCGGGAGCAATGAGCAGTTCTTC	CASSRSGSNEQFF
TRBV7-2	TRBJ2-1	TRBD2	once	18	TGTGCCAGCAGCTTATCACCTCTTGGCGGGGGGTTTTACAATGAGCAGTTCTTC	CASSLSPLGGGFYNEQFF
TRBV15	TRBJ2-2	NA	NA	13	TGTGCCACCACCTCTACGAACACCGGGGAGCTGTTTTTT	CATTSTNTGELFF
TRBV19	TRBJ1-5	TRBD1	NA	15	TGTGCCAGTAGAACCTCCGGGACAGGGCCCCCACCCCAGCATTTT	CASRTSGTGPPPQHF
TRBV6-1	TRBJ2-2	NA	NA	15	TGTGCCAGCAGAGCAACAGGGATTAACACCGGGGAGCTGTTTTTT	CASRATGINTGELFF
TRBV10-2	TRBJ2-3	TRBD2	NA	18	TGCGCCAGCAGTCTTGGGACTAGCGGGGGAGCCGCCACAGATACGCAGTATTTT	CASSLGTSGGAATDTQYF
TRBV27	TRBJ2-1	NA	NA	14	TGTGCCAGCAGCCGAGTGGGATCCTACAATGAGCAGTTCTTC	CASSRVGSYNEQFF
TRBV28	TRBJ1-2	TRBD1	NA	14	TGTGCCAGCAGCCCGGGACAGGGGGGTAGAGGCTACACCTTC	CASSPGQGGRGYTF
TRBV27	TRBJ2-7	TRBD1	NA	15	TGTGCCAGCAGCCCGAACACAGGGGGCGCGGGCGAGCAGTACTTC	CASSPNTGGAGEQYF
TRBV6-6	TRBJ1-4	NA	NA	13	TGTGCCAGCAGTTACAAAACTCGGGAAAAACTGTTTTTT	CASSYKTREKLFF
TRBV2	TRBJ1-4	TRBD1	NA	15	TGTGCCAGCAGTGCCAACAGGGGCTTTAATGAAAAACTGTTTTTT	CASSANRGFNEKLFF
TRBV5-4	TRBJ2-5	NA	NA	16	TGTGCCAGCAGCTTGTCTCTTCCAGCTGTGAAAGAGACCCAGTACTTC	CASSLSLPAVKETQYF
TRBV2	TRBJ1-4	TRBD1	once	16	TGTGCCAGCAGTGAGACGGCCGGGACAGGGATTGAAAAACTGTTTTTT	CASSETAGTGIEKLFF
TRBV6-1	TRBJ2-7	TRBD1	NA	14	TGTGCCAGCAGGACAGGGGCACGGGCCTACGAGCAGTACTTC	CASRTGARAYEQYF
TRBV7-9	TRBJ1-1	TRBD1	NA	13	TGTGCCAGCAGCCTCCCGGGACAGGGGGCAGCTTTCTTT	CASSLPGQGAAFF
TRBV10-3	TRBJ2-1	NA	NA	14	TGTGCCACAAACAGCCGCGGAGGGGACAATGAGCAGTTCTTC	CATNSRGGDNEQFF
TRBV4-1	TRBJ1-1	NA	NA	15	TGCGCCAGCAGATACCCCGGGACGGCGAACACTGAAGCTTTCTTT	CASRYPGTANTEAFF
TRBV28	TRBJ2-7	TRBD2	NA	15	TGTGCCAGCAGTTTAGCTAGCGGGAGTCGGTACGAGCAGTACTTC	CASSLASGSRYEQYF
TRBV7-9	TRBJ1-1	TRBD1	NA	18	TGTGCCAGCAGCTCCGGACAGGGGGCTTATTTAATGAACACTGAAGCTTTCTTT	CASSSGQGAYLMNTEAFF
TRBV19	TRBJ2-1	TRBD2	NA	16	TGTGCCAGTAGTAGTCAGGTAGCGGGGGGGCTGGACGAGCAGTTCTTC	CASSSQVAGGLDEQFF
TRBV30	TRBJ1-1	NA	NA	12	TGTGCCTGGAGGGGGGTCTGGGGGAGAGCTTTCTTT	CAWRGVWGRAFF
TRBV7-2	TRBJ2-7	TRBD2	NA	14	TGTGCCACTGGGACTAGCGGGACCCTCTACGAGCAGTACTTC	CATGTSGTLYEQYF
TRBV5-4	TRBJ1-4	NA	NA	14	TGTGCCAGCAGCTTGAGAGGGGGAAGTGAAAAACTGTTTTTT	CASSLRGGSEKLFF
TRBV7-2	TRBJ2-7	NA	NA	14	TGTGCCAGCAGTTACCGACAGGGAGGATACGAGCAGTACTTC	CASSYRQGGYEQYF
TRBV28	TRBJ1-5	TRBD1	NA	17	TGTGCCAGCAGCACCGCCCGACAGGGGGCGTTCGGTCAGCCCCAGCATTTT	CASSTARQGAFGQPQHF
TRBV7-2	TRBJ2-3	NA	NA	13	TGTGCCAGCAAGGGGTTGGGCACAGATACGCAGTATTTT	CASKGLGTDTQYF
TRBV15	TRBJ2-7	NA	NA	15	TGTGCCACCAGCAGAGACTGGGCAGGAACCTACGAGCAGTACTTC	CATSRDWAGTYEQYF
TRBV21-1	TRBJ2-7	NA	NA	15	TGTGCCAGCAGCAAAAAGGGGACAGGGTGGTACGAGCAGTACTTC	CASSKKGTGWYEQYF
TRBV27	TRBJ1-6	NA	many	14	TGTGCCAGCAGTTATGAAGGCGTTAGTTCACCCCTCCACTTT	CASSYEGVSSPLHF
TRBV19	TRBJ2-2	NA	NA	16	TGTGCCAGTAGTATAGTTTTACCAGTGAACACCGGGGAGCTGTTTTTT	CASSIVLPVNTGELFF
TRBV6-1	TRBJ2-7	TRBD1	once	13	TGTGCCAGCTCTAGGGACAGCCAATACGAGCAGTACTTC	CASSRDSQYEQYF
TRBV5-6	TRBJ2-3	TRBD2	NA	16	TGTGCCAGCAGCTTGGCGGGCGGGGGGCGCACAGATACGCAGTATTTT	CASSLAGGGRTDTQYF
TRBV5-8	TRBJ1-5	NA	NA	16	TGTGCCAGCAGCTTGGCCGGCGGTTTGAGCAATCAGCCCCAGCATTTT	CASSLAGGLSNQPQHF
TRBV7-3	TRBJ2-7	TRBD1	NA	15	TGTGCCAGCAGCGACACAGGGGTCCCATTCTACGAGCAGTACTTC	CASSDTGVPFYEQYF
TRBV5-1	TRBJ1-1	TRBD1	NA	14	TGCGCCAGCAACGAACAGGGGGCGAACACTGAAGCTTTCTTT	CASNEQGANTEAFF
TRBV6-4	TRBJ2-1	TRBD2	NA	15	TGTGCCAGCAGTGAAGGGACTAGCGGGAGCGCCAGGCGATTCTTC	CASSEGTSGSARRFF
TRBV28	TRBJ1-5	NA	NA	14	TGTGCCAGCAGGACGACAGCGTACAATCAGCCCCAGCATTTT	CASRTTAYNQPQHF